This T cell receptor beta chain is from a study of cytomegalovirus exposure and HLA in healthy donors. Study-wide points: Accurate HLA-A and HLA-B prediction from TCR beta sequences was reported for most subjects. It was 150 to 200 TCR beta chains that were listed as cytomegalovirus-associated.

With regard to this clone: The antigen remains unidentified.

The study ran its PCR with 60 Vbeta and 13 Jbeta primers. Sequenced by immunoSEQ multiplex PCR; TCRdb stores in-frame clones only, minus some. Among 150,000 to 200,000 clones, 80% were seen once, and the ten largest hold 0.65% to 0.75%. V was trimmed by 2 bases and J by 1 base, leaving 9 bases between them. This CDR3 comprises 15 residues. Germline assignment: CDR1 SNHLY and CDR2 FYNNEI. Sequenced input: PBMCs. The chain is built from TRBV2 and TRBJ2-4; a weak D match, TRBD2 (6 bases). The sequence was collected from a boy younger than 18 in good health and CMV-seronegative. CDR3 protein: CASSELEGAKNIQYF. In DNA, the CDR3 is TGTGCCAGCAGTGAACTGGAGGGGGCCAAAAACATTCAGTACTTC.